A few counts support the clone carrying this T cell receptor beta chain. Its antigen remains unidentified. The record originates from a study of CD4+ T cells in melanoma. General study findings and limits: CD8+ T cell, macrophage and B cell function reportedly correlated with neoantigen-specific CD4+ T cells. Diverse differentiation states were reported for melanoma neoantigen-specific CD4+ T cells.

Sequenced by immunoSEQ multiplex PCR; TCRdb stores in-frame clones only, minus some. The data show about 18,000 clones, around four fifths seen once. The CDR3 covers 19 residues. The J segment lost 0 bases and the V segment lost 5 bases, leaving 16 bases of the junction unmatched. Germline CDR1 and CDR2: SGHTA and FQGNSA. The origin of this receptor is a human donor with melanoma. Sample: cells from a culture (not recorded whether cultured in vitro). The gene calls are TRBV7-2 and TRBJ1-3; 7 bases are shared with TRBD1. CDR3 bases: TGTGCCAGCAGCCCCAGGGCACAGGGGCATCCCGGCTCTGGAAACACCATATATTTT. Translated, it gives CASSPRAQGHPGSGNTIYF.